This is a list of T cell receptor beta chains from one sample in a study of blood T cells in healthy people across ages. TCRdb reanalysed the 5' RACE reads using MiXCR and keeps one entry per CDR3 protein. The profile shows 450,000 to 700,000 distinct CDR3 sequences, approximately 30% of them singletons. Material for sequencing was blood. These receptors all come from a woman aged 70-85 years in good health. The CDR3 runs from the conserved cysteine through the conserved F or W. Each record gives: clone size, J gene, D gene, V gene, CDR3 DNA, CDR3 protein. The D gene is left open where the match is weak. A row's size may be missing; if present it is once, few, many or a size class.

few	TRBJ2-4	NA	TRBV7-8	TGTGCCAGCAGCTTCGGGGGATATGGCAAAAACATTCAGTACTTC	CASSFGGYGKNIQYF
many	TRBJ1-4	NA	TRBV7-9	TGTGCCAGCTCAGGTGAAAAACTGTTTTTT	CASSGEKLFF
NA	TRBJ1-3	NA	TRBV5-1	TGCGCCAGCAGCTACCGGGACTCCCATGCCCGCTCTGGAAACACCATATATTTT	CASSYRDSHARSGNTIYF
many	TRBJ2-7	NA	TRBV20-1	TGCAGTGCTAGATATGATGAGCAGTACTTC	CSARYDEQYF
few	TRBJ2-2	NA	TRBV3-1	TGTGCCAGCAGCCAAGTCTTAGGGACCGGGGAGCTGTTTTTT	CASSQVLGTGELFF
NA	TRBJ2-1	TRBD1	TRBV5-1	TGCGCCAGCAGCCGAAACCGTATGGGACAGGGGGGGTATGAGCAGTTCTTC	CASSRNRMGQGGYEQFF
few	TRBJ2-2	TRBD1	TRBV12-3/TRBV12-4	TGTGCCAGCACCTTGGCGGGTCAGGGGGCCGTCGGGGAGCTGTTTTTT	CASTLAGQGAVGELFF
few	TRBJ2-1	NA	TRBV12-3/TRBV12-4	TGTGCCAGCAGTTTGATAGGAAGAAATGAGCAGTTCTTC	CASSLIGRNEQFF
NA	TRBJ2-6	TRBD1	TRBV29-1	TGCAGCGCCTCGACAGGGACCAGGACTGGGGCCAACGTCCTGACTTTC	CSASTGTRTGANVLTF
NA	TRBJ2-1	NA	TRBV20-1	TGCAGTGCTTTCGGGGCGCTATACAATGAGCAGTTCTTC	CSAFGALYNEQFF
NA	TRBJ1-5	NA	TRBV2	TGTGCCAGCAGTGAAAATGGGAATCAGCCCCAGCATTTT	CASSENGNQPQHF
few	TRBJ1-4	NA	TRBV5-1	TGCGCCAGCAGTATTACAGTCCCCGAAAATGAAAAACTGTTTTTT	CASSITVPENEKLFF
few	TRBJ2-7	NA	TRBV12-3/TRBV12-4	TGTGCCAGCAGTTGGGGCCAACTAGAGCAGTACTTC	CASSWGQLEQYF
few	TRBJ2-7	NA	TRBV20-1	TGCAGTGCTAGCATCAGCCCCTACGAGCAGTACTTC	CSASISPYEQYF
NA	TRBJ1-1	NA	TRBV5-5	TGTGCCAGCAACATGGGAGGGAACACTGAAGCTTTCTTT	CASNMGGNTEAFF
NA	TRBJ2-1	TRBD2	TRBV7-9	TGCGCCAGCAGCTTCCAAAGGACTAGCGGCAACAATGAGCAGTTCTTC	CASSFQRTSGNNEQFF
few	TRBJ1-5	TRBD1	TRBV6-6	TGTGCCAGCAGTCACCGGACAGGGACCAGCAATCAGCCCCAGCATTTT	CASSHRTGTSNQPQHF
few	TRBJ2-3	TRBD2	TRBV6-2/TRBV6-3	TGTGCCAGCAGTCGTCGACTAGCGGGGACAGATACGCAGTATTTT	CASSRRLAGTDTQYF
NA	TRBJ1-1	NA	TRBV20-1	TGCAGTGCTAGTTCAGGGGCTGTCATGAACACTGAAGCTTTCTTT	CSASSGAVMNTEAFF
few	TRBJ2-3	TRBD2	TRBV5-1	TGCGCCAGCAGCTGGGCCCCGACTAGCGGGGCTCAGGATACGCAGTATTTT	CASSWAPTSGAQDTQYF
few	TRBJ2-1	NA	TRBV6-5	TGTGCCAGCAGTTCGGGTATTGGGAATGAGCAGTTCTTC	CASSSGIGNEQFF
NA	TRBJ2-7	NA	TRBV4-1	TGCGCCAGCAGCCAAGCCGGGGGCGGGGGTACGTACGAGCAGTACTTC	CASSQAGGGGTYEQYF
few	TRBJ1-3	NA	TRBV6-5	TGTGCCAGCAGTTATAAGAGCAGTCTATTCTCTGGAAACACCATATATTTT	CASSYKSSLFSGNTIYF
NA	TRBJ2-7	TRBD2	TRBV6-5	TGTGCCAGCAGGACTAGCGGGGGGACTATCGAGCAGTACTTC	CASRTSGGTIEQYF
few	TRBJ1-2	NA	TRBV2	TGTGCCAGCAGTGAAAGGGAGACAGCAAACTATGGCTACACCTTC	CASSERETANYGYTF
many	TRBJ1-6	TRBD1	TRBV7-2	TGTGCCAGCAGTTCGACAGGGAATCCTAATTCACCCCTCCACTTT	CASSSTGNPNSPLHF
few	TRBJ2-3	TRBD1	TRBV9	TGTGCCAGCAGCGACAACAGGGGCCCAGATACGCAGTATTTT	CASSDNRGPDTQYF
NA	TRBJ2-2	NA	TRBV11-1	TGTGCCAGCAGCCCAGGGGATAGCGGGACCGGGGAGCTGTTTTTT	CASSPGDSGTGELFF
NA	TRBJ2-2	TRBD2	TRBV5-1	TGCGCCAGCAGCTTGGCCCAGACTAGCGGGGGGCCACAAAGCACCGGGGAGCTGTTTTTT	CASSLAQTSGGPQSTGELFF
NA	TRBJ1-6	TRBD1	TRBV7-7	TGTGCTAGCACCTGGTCCTCCGGGACAGGGACTTTCGGTAATTCACCCCTCCACTTT	CASTWSSGTGTFGNSPLHF
few	TRBJ2-1	NA	TRBV7-2	TGTGCCAGCAGCTTAGTGATTGGGGATGAGCAGTTCTTC	CASSLVIGDEQFF
few	TRBJ2-7	TRBD1	TRBV20-1	TGCAGTGCAATCGGACAGGGGGCTGGCGAGCAGTACTTC	CSAIGQGAGEQYF
NA	TRBJ2-7	TRBD1	TRBV29-1	TGCAGCGTTGGACTCCGGGACAGGTTCTACGAGCAGTACTTC	CSVGLRDRFYEQYF
few	TRBJ2-7	TRBD2	TRBV3-1	TGTGCCAGCAGCCACCTAGCGGGGGGGCGAGAGCAGTACTTC	CASSHLAGGREQYF